This T cell receptor beta chain was recorded in a study of T cell changes during pregnancy in multiple sclerosis. Clones were sequenced by immunoSEQ multiplex PCR, and TCRdb holds only the in-frame ones, with some missing. In the table there are roughly 49,000 clones, 80% to 95% of which are singletons. Trimming removed 6 bases at V and 4 bases at J, with 13 bases between. The germline gives CDR1 SNHLY, CDR2 FYNNEI. The CDR3 is 13 amino acids. The chain joins TRBV2 to TRBJ2-7, with D possibly being TRBD1 (6 bases). The origin of this receptor is a female donor with multiple sclerosis, enrolled in a pregnancy study. The sample in question was peripheral blood, obtained after pregnancy. The DNA of the CDR3 is TGTGCCAGCAGACCCCAGGGGAAATACGAGCAGTACTTC. Protein sequence: CASRPQGKYEQYF.